The 9 T cell receptor beta chains given below trace back to one sample, sequenced in a study of blood T cell repertoires in COVID-19. The repertoire was sequenced with immunoSEQ multiplex PCR; TCRdb's copy has only in-frame clones and lacks some. This table has some 80,000 clones, roughly 85% appearing once. Sequencing input: peripheral blood. The receptor set was obtained from a man aged 55 to 70 with COVID-19, enrolled during active disease.

This chain links TRBV5-1 with TRBJ2-7, with TRBD2 identical over 10 bases. CDR1 and CDR2 from the germline V gene are SGHRS and YFSETQ. The CDR3 has 17 residues. The junction had 11 bases not matched to a gene; V was cut back by 2 bases and J by 3 bases. CDR3: CASSFNSRTSGFYEQYF. The CDR3 DNA reads TGCGCCAGCAGCTTTAATTCTCGGACTAGCGGATTCTACGAGCAGTACTTC.

This sequence joins TRBV10-3 and TRBJ2-3, with 8 nucleotides matching TRBD2. This CDR3 is 13 amino acids long. V was pared by 10 bases and J by 6 bases, with 9 bases of the junction left unmatched. Germline CDR1 and CDR2: ENHRY and SYGVKD. This chain's CDR3 is CATADGRADTQYF. Written as DNA, the CDR3 is TGTGCCACCGCGGACGGGAGGGCGGATACGCAGTATTTT.

V gene TRBV9 combines with J gene TRBJ1-5; maybe TRBD1 (5 bases). V lost 0 bases, J lost 7 bases, and 11 bases lay in between. The CDR3 consists of 14 residues. Per the germline V gene, CDR1 is SGDLS and CDR2 is YYNGEE. The CDR3, as DNA: TGTGCCAGCAGCGTAGAGGGGAGCGGGCAGCCCCAGCATTTT. It encodes CASSVEGSGQPQHF.

The V call is TRBV2, the J call TRBJ2-1; the match to TRBD2 covers 8 bases. Germline lookup yields CDR1 SNHLY and CDR2 FYNNEI. The V and J ends lost 6 bases and 4 bases, in that order; junction bases with no gene match: 8. The CDR3 is 15 amino acids. CDR3 sequence (DNA): TGTGCCAGCAGGCTGGGACTAGGTGGGTACAATGAGCAGTTCTTC. Its translation is CASRLGLGGYNEQFF.

The rearrangement links TRBV5-1 to TRBJ1-2; D call uncertain. The V end lost 7 bases, the J end lost 4 bases, and 14 bases lay between the germline ends. CDR1 SGHRS and CDR2 YFSETQ come from the germline V gene. The CDR3 has 13 amino acids. The CDR3 DNA reads TGCGCCAGCTCCGTCGACCGGAGCTATGGCTACACCTTC. It codes for CASSVDRSYGYTF.

V and J are TRBV10-3 and TRBJ2-2, with D perhaps TRBD2 (5 bases). V was cut by 3 bases and J by 7 bases, with 24 bases left in between. Per the germline V gene, CDR1 is ENHRY and CDR2 is SYGVKD. This CDR3 spans 18 amino acids. Here the CDR3 reads CAISESLGEGLRVGELFF. DNA of the CDR3: TGTGCCATCAGTGAATCTTTAGGAGAGGGCCTTAGGGTCGGGGAGCTGTTTTTT.

J is TRBJ1-1 and V is TRBV2, with D perhaps TRBD1 (5 bases). There are 14 residues in the CDR3. V was clipped by 2 bases and J by 3 bases, with 10 bases between them. The V gene's germline CDR1 is SNHLY and CDR2 FYNNEI. CDR3 sequence reads: CASSEQGLDTEAFF. CDR3 bases: TGTGCCAGCAGTGAACAGGGATTGGACACTGAAGCTTTCTTT.

This rearrangement joins TRBV28 to TRBJ1-2, with 8 nucleotides matching TRBD1. The length of the CDR3 is 15 residues. Germline assignment: CDR1 MDHEN and CDR2 SYDVKM. V dropped 5 bases and J dropped 2; count of bases not matched to a gene: 7. CDR3 protein: CASSTNGQGNYGYTF. CDR3 nucleotides: TGTGCCAGCAGTACCAATGGACAGGGCAACTATGGCTACACCTTC.

J is TRBJ2-1 and V is TRBV10-3; TRBD1 matches 9 bases. The ends lost 3 bases at V and 8 bases at J; junction bases unmatched: 8. The CDR3 length is 15 residues. Germline CDR1 and CDR2: ENHRY and SYGVKD. The CDR3 DNA reads TGTGCCATCAGTGACCCCCGGGACAGGGTGGATGAGCAGTTCTTC. The encoded protein is CAISDPRDRVDEQFF.